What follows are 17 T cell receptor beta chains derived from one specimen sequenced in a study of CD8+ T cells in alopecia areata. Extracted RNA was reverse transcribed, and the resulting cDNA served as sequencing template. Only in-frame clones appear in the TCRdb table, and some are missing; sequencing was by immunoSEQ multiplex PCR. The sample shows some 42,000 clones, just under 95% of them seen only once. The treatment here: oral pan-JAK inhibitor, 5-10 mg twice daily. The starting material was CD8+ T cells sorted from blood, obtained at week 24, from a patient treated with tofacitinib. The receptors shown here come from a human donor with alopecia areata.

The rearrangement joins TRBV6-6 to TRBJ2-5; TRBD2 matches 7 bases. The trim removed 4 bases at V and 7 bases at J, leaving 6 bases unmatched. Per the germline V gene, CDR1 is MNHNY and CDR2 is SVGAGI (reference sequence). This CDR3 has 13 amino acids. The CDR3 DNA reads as TGTGCCAGCAGTTCCGGACTAGAGGCGACCCAGTACTTC. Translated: CASSSGLEATQYF.

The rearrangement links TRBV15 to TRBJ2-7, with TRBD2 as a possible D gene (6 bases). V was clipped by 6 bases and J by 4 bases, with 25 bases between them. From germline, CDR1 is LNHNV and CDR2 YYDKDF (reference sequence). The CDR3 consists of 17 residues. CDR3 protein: CATRDLYDGGIVYEQYF. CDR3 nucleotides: TGTGCCACCAGGGACCTTTACGATGGGGGGATCGTATACGAGCAGTACTTC. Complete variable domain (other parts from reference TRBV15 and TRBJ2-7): DAMVIQNPRYQVTQFGKPVTLSCSQTLNHNVMYWYQQKSSQAPKLLFHYYDKDFNNEADTPDNFQSRRPNTSFCFLDIRSPGLGDTAMYLCATRDLYDGGIVYEQYFGPGTRLTVT.

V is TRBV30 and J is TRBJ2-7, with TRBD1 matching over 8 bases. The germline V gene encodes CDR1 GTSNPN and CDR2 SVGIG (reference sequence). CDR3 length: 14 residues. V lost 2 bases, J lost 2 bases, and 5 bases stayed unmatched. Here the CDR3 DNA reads TGTGCCTGGAGTCTTACAGGGGGACCCTACGAGCAGTACTTC. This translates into CAWSLTGGPYEQYF.

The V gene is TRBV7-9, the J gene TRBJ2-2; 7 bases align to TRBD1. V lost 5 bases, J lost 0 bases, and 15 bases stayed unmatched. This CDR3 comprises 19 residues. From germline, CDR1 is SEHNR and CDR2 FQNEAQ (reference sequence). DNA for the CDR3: TGTGCCAGCAGCCAACAGCCGGGACAGCCTCAATCGAACACCGGGGAGCTGTTTTTT. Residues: CASSQQPGQPQSNTGELFF.

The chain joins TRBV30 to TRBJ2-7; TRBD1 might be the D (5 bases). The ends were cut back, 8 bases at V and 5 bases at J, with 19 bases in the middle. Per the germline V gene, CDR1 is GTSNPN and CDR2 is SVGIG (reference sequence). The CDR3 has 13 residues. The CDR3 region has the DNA TGTGCCACAGGCATGACAGCTCACCACGAGCAGTACTTC. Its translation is CATGMTAHHEQYF.

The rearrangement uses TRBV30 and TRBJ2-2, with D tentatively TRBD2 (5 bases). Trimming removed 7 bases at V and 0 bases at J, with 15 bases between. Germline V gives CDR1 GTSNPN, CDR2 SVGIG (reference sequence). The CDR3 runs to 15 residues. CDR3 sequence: CALSPGDTNTGELFF. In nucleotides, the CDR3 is TGTGCCTTATCCCCCGGGGATACGAACACCGGGGAGCTGTTTTTT.

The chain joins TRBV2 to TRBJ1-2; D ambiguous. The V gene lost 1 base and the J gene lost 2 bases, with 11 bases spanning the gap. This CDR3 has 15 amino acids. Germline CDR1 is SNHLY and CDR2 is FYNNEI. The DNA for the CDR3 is TGTGCCAGCAGTGAAGGGGCCCGGTCCAACTATGGCTACACCTTC. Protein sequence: CASSEGARSNYGYTF.

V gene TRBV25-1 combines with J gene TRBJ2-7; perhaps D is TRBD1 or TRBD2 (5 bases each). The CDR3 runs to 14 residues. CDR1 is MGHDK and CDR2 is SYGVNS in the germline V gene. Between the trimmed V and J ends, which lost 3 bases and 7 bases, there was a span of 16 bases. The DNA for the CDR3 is TGTGCCAGCAGTGAGGGGACGATGACTCGGGAGCAGTACTTC. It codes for CASSEGTMTREQYF.

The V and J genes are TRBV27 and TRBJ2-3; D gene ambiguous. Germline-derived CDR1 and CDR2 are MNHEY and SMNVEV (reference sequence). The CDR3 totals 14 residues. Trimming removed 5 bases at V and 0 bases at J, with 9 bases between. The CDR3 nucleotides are TGTGCCAGCAGTATAGGGTCTAGCACAGATACGCAGTATTTT. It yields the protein CASSIGSSTDTQYF.

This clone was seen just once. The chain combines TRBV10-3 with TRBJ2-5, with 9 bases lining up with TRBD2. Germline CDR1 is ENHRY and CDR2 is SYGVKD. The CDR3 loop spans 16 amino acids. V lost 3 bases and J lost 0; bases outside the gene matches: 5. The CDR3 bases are TGTGCCATCAGTGATACGGCGGGGGGGGACCAAGAGACCCAGTACTTC. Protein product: CAISDTAGGDQETQYF.

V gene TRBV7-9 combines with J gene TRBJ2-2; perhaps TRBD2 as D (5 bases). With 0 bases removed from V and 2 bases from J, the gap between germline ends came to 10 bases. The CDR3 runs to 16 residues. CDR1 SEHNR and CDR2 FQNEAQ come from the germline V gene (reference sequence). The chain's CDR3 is CASSLASPSNTGELFF. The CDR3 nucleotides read TGTGCCAGCAGCTTAGCTTCTCCTAGCAACACCGGGGAGCTGTTTTTT.

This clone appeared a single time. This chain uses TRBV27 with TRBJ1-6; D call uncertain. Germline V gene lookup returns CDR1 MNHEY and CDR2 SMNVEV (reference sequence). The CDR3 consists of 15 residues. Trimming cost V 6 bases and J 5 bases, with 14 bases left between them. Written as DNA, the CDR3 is TGTGCCAGCAGAGCCTGGGAGGGTAATAATTCACCCCTCCACTTT. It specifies CASRAWEGNNSPLHF.

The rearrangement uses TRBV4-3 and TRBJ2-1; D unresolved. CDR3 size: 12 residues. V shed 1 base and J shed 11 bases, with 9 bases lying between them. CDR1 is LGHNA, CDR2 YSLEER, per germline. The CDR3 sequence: CASSQGPGQQFF. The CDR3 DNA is TGCGCCAGCAGCCAAGGACCCGGCCAGCAGTTCTTC.

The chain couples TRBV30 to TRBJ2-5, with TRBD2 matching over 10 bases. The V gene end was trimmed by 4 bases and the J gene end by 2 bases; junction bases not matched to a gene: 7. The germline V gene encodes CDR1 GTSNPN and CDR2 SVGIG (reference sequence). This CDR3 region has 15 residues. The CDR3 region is CAWNGLAGEQETQYF. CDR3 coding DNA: TGTGCCTGGAACGGTCTAGCGGGAGAACAAGAGACCCAGTACTTC.

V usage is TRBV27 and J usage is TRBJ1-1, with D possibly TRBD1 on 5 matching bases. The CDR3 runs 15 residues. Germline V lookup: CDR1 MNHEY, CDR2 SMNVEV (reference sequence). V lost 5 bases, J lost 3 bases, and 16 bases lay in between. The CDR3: CASSPLRELDTEAFF. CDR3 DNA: TGTGCCAGCAGTCCACTCAGGGAGTTGGACACTGAAGCTTTCTTT.

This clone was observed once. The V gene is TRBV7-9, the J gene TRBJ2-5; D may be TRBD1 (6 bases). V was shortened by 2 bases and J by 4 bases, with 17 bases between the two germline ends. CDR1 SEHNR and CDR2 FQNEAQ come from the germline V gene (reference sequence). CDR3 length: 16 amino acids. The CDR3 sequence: CASSLLQGTIGETQYF. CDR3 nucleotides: TGTGCCAGCAGCTTACTCCAGGGGACGATAGGAGAGACCCAGTACTTC.

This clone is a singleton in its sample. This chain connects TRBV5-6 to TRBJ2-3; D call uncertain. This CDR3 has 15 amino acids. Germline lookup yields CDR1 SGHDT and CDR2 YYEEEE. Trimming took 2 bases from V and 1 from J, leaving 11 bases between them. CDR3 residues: CASSFGAPGTDTQYF. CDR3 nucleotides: TGTGCCAGCAGCTTCGGTGCGCCAGGCACAGATACGCAGTATTTT.